The present T cell receptor beta chain was sequenced within a study of cytomegalovirus exposure and HLA in healthy donors. Study-wide results and caveats: Among donors in an Asian-associated ancestry cluster, a later analysis reportedly found fewer N-insertions than the roughly 670-donor mean. Specificity for CMV antigens was confirmed in vitro for a few of the CMV-associated chains.

On this clone: The antigen remains undetermined.

The CDR3 covers 14 residues. V was trimmed by 1 base and J by 7 bases, leaving 13 bases between them. The germline gives CDR1 SEHNR, CDR2 FQNEAQ (reference sequence). The PCR had 60 Vbeta and 13 Jbeta primers. The method was immunoSEQ multiplex PCR; TCRdb's version includes in-frame clones alone and lacks a portion of them. This listing includes approximately 70,000 clones. Sequencing used PBMCs. The chain couples TRBV7-9 to TRBJ1-1, with no clear D. This TCR derives from a woman under 40 in good health and CMV-seronegative. The CDR3 DNA reads TGTGCCAGCAGCTTAGACGCGGGAGACGATGAAGCTTTCTTT. This gives the protein CASSLDAGDDEAFF.